The clone carrying this T cell receptor (beta chain) showed up just a few times. This specimen belongs to a study of T cell repertoires in cytomegalovirus infection. One entry per CDR3 protein results from TCRdb running MiXCR on the reads. The sample holds around 180,000 distinct CDR3 sequences, about 20% seen once. Trimming removed 5 bases at V and 6 bases at J, with 17 bases between. Germline loops: CDR1 LNHDA, CDR2 SQIVND (reference sequence). This CDR3 has 14 residues. Specimen: PBMCs. The sequence was collected from a human donor in good health (CMV status not recorded). Some clones in this sample may be carry-over from other donors' samples. The rearrangement links TRBV19 to TRBJ2-7; D unresolved. Written as DNA, the CDR3 is TGTGCCAGTAGTTTCGGACCCACACGGAGCGAGCAGTACTTC. Amino acid sequence: CASSFGPTRSEQYF.